This T cell receptor beta chain is from a study of blood T cell repertoires in COVID-19. This CDR3 spans 14 amino acids. The germline gives CDR1 MDHEN, CDR2 SYDVKM. The V and J ends lost 6 bases and 3 bases, in that order; junction bases with no gene match: 8. This clone was detected a few times. Authors' processing steps: Amplification of reference gene primers was used by the study to estimate nucleated cell counts. Profiled with immunoSEQ multiplex PCR; TCRdb holds only in-frame clones, not every one. V, J and clone size were drawn from that table, and D and trimming were deduced from the DNA. The sample includes approximately 210,000 clones, around 92% seen only once; the top ten take 0.95% to 1.5%.

Sequencing was carried out using peripheral blood. The V gene is TRBV28, the J gene TRBJ2-7; 7 bases align to TRBD1. This receptor was taken from a man aged 25-45 years with acute or convalescent COVID-19. The CDR3 DNA follows: TGTGCCAGCAGCCAGGGACAGTTGTTCTACGAGCAGTACTTC. Protein: CASSQGQLFYEQYF.